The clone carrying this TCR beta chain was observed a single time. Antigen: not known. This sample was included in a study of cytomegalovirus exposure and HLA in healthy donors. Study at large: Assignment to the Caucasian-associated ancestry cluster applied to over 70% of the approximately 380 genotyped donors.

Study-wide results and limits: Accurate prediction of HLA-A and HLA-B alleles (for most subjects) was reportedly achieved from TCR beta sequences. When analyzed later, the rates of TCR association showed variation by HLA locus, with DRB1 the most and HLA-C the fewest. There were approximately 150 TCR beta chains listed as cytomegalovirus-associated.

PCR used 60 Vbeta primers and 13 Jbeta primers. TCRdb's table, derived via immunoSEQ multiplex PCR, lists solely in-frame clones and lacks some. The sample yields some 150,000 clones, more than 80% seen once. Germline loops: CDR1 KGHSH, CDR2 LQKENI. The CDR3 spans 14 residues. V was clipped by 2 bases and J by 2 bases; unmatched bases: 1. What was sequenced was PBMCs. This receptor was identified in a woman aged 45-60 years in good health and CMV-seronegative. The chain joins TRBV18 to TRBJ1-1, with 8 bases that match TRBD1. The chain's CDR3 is CASSPDRGNTEAFF. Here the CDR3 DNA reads TGTGCCAGCTCACCAGACAGGGGAAACACTGAAGCTTTCTTT.